Listed below are T cell receptor beta chains from one sample, sequenced in a study of blood T cell repertoires in COVID-19. Method: immunoSEQ multiplex PCR; TCRdb's copy keeps in-frame clones and lacks some. In the table there are some 320,000 clones, roughly 85% of which are singletons. Sequencing input: PBMCs or T cells enriched from blood (not recorded which). These receptors originate from a woman aged 25 to 45 who had been exposed to COVID-19. The CDR3 runs from the conserved cysteine through the conserved F or W. Each record gives: clone size, D gene, V gene, J gene, CDR3 DNA, CDR3 protein. A D gene is named only where the DNA matches it firmly. Expanded clones are given a class, and other clones once, few, many or no size at all.

>few|.|TRBV7-2|TRBJ2-7
TGTGCCAGCAGCTTAGTAACAGGGACCACCTACGAGCAGTACTTC
CASSLVTGTTYEQYF
>few|.|TRBV2|TRBJ1-5
TGTGCCAGCAGCGCCGGAGCCCGGGTTCAGCCCCAGCATTTT
CASSAGARVQPQHF
>once|.|TRBV28|TRBJ1-4
TGTGCCAGCAGTTCCCCCACAGGGCTGGGGGAAAAACTGTTTTTT
CASSSPTGLGEKLFF
>many|.|TRBV5-6|TRBJ2-7
TGTGCCAGCAGCTTTACCCCTGGCGGATCCTACGAGCAGTACTTC
CASSFTPGGSYEQYF
>.|.|TRBV7-9|TRBJ2-1
TGTGCCAGCGGCTACAGGGAAAGTACCTACAATGAGCAGTTCTTC
CASGYRESTYNEQFF
>.|.|TRBV10-2|TRBJ1-1
TGCGCCAGCCTCCGGGATAGTTATTTGGGGACTGAAGCTTTCTTT
CASLRDSYLGTEAFF
>few|TRBD1|TRBV6-2/TRBV6-3|TRBJ1-3
TGTGCCAGCAGTTACTCGACGGGACAGGTGCTTCAATTCTCTGGAAACACCATATATTTT
CASSYSTGQVLQFSGNTIYF
>.|TRBD1|TRBV5-1|TRBJ2-1
TGCGCCAGCAGCTTGGGAGACAGGGAATACAATGAGCAGTTCTTC
CASSLGDREYNEQFF
>once|.|TRBV5-1|TRBJ1-3
TGCGCCAGCAGCTTGGGGGACATTAACACCATATATTTT
CASSLGDINTIYF
>.|.|TRBV28|TRBJ2-7
TGTGCCAGCAGTATGGGACACTTCTACGAGCAGTACTTC
CASSMGHFYEQYF
>.|.|TRBV6-5|TRBJ2-1
TGTGCCAGTATAGCGGACCCCTCCTACAATGAGCAGTTCTTC
CASIADPSYNEQFF
>.|TRBD1|TRBV19|TRBJ2-7
TGTGCCAGTAGTATAGTAGGGACAGGGAGCTACGAGCAGTACTTC
CASSIVGTGSYEQYF
>few|TRBD1|TRBV7-3|TRBJ1-2
TGTGCCAGCAGCCCGTCCCCGGGACAGGTCGACGGCTACACCTTC
CASSPSPGQVDGYTF
>.|.|TRBV21-1|TRBJ1-4
TGTGCCAGCAGCAAAGGCCCGGGACAGGGGGACTATGAAAAACTGTTTTTT
CASSKGPGQGDYEKLFF
>.|.|TRBV9|TRBJ1-2
TGTGCCAGCAGCGTAGCTGGGGGGAGAAACTATGGCTACACCTTC
CASSVAGGRNYGYTF
>.|TRBD2|TRBV7-9|TRBJ2-1
TGTGCCAGCAGCTTCACCCGGAGTACTAGCGGGGACTACAATGAGCAGTTCTTC
CASSFTRSTSGDYNEQFF
>.|.|TRBV7-9|TRBJ1-1
TGTGCCAGCAGCGCCTCAGTGAACACTGAAGCTTTCTTT
CASSASVNTEAFF
>.|.|TRBV5-3|TRBJ1-4
TGTGCCAGAAGCGGCAGGAGGTCAACTAATGAAAAACTGTTTTTT
CARSGRRSTNEKLFF
>.|.|TRBV19|TRBJ1-1
TGTGCCAGTAGTATAAGCGGGGCCAACACTGAAGCTTTCTTT
CASSISGANTEAFF
>.|.|TRBV7-9|TRBJ2-3
TGTGCCAGCAGCTTTGTGGGAGGATTAGATACGCAGTATTTT
CASSFVGGLDTQYF
>.|.|TRBV24-1|TRBJ2-5
TGTGCCACCAGTGACCACAATGAAGAGACCCAGTACTTC
CATSDHNEETQYF
>.|.|TRBV19|TRBJ1-5
TGTGCCAGCTGGACGGGGAGAGGCAATCAGCCCCAGCATTTT
CASWTGRGNQPQHF
>.|TRBD1|TRBV3-1/TRBV3-2|TRBJ1-1
TGTGCCAGCAGCCAAGGCAGGGGGATTAGAGGTGAAGCTTTCTTT
CASSQGRGIRGEAFF
>.|.|TRBV7-2|TRBJ2-7
TGTGCCAGCAGCCCAGCCTACGAGCAGTACTTC
CASSPAYEQYF
>.|TRBD1|TRBV7-9|TRBJ1-3
TGTGCCAGCAGCCCCCCGACGACAGGGGAAGGAAACACCATATATTTT
CASSPPTTGEGNTIYF
>.|.|TRBV28|TRBJ1-1
TGTGCCAGCAGTTTATCCGACAGGAAGGGCACTGAAGCTTTCTTT
CASSLSDRKGTEAFF
>once|.|TRBV29-1|TRBJ2-3
TGCAGCGGGACAGTGGATACGCAGTATTTT
CSGTVDTQYF
>.|TRBD1|TRBV19|TRBJ1-2
TGTGCCACCTTAGACAGGGCGGGAGGCTACACCTTC
CATLDRAGGYTF
>.|TRBD1|TRBV30|TRBJ1-2
TGTGCCTGGAGCTTAGGTCGGGACAGCGAGGGCTACACCTTC
CAWSLGRDSEGYTF
>.|TRBD1|TRBV27|TRBJ2-3
TGTGCCAGCAACCGGGACAGCCCTAGCACAGATACGCAGTATTTT
CASNRDSPSTDTQYF
>.|TRBD1|TRBV5-1|TRBJ1-1
TGCGCCAGCAGACGTGGGACAGAGAACACTGAAGCTTTCTTT
CASRRGTENTEAFF
>.|.|TRBV13|TRBJ1-1
TGTGCCAGCAGCTTGGGGGCCGGTGAAGCTTTCTTT
CASSLGAGEAFF